This T cell receptor (beta chain) was sequenced for a study of metastatic and nonmetastatic thyroid tumors (dated by TCRdb to about 2020). Describing the broader study: For patients with malignant and with benign thyroid disease, the researchers compared repertoires between peripheral blood samples and tumor or nodule tissue samples.

The table lists this clone with many counts. No cognate antigen has been identified for it. No quality values exist for individual bases; no much larger clone is one base distant. No patient had received any treatment before thyroid surgery. Patient clinical samples collected from about 2011 to 2018 were retrospectively analysed using T-cell receptor beta sequencing. Libraries were built with PCR. Data came from an Illumina HiSeq 4000. High-throughput sequencing was used to profile the TCR beta-chain CDR3 region of every patient. As for the original processing: Drawing on CDR3 differences between clinicopathological groups, the researchers built a classifier meant to tell apart patients with distant-metastatic papillary thyroid cancer. To measure repertoire diversity the researchers used the Shannon index, while the Morisita-Horn index served to gauge how similar the tumor and blood repertoires were. TCRdb reworked the public reads: Q25 trimming with fastp, MiXCR clone assembly, productive beta chains retained. The V and J calls were determined by TCRdb, not by the authors. The sample contains over 20,000 clones, around a sixth of them found a single time. The ten largest clonotypes hold about 20% of the sample.

General findings and caveats noted by the study authors: In both blood and tumor samples, malignant tumors were reported to have significantly higher TCR beta diversity than benign nodules.

Counted from cysteine to phenylalanine, this CDR3 has 13 amino acids. Kept here is only the CDR3 DNA, which spans 39 bases and is read in frame from base 1. V is pared back by 1 base and J by 10 bases, with 8 bases lying between the germline termini. As encoded in the germline V gene, CDR1 is SGHDN while CDR2 is FVKESK. The rearrangement joined TRBV14 to TRBJ1-6; no D segment can be confidently identified. Sample: blood. This TCR came from a female donor with papillary thyroid cancer or a benign thyroid nodule (not recorded which). Some clones in this sample may be carry-over from other donors' samples. DNA sequence: TGTGCCAGCAGCCAAGGAGGCTGGTCACCCCTCCACTTT. Translation gives CASSQGGWSPLHF.